The 4 T cell receptor beta chains listed next were all sequenced from one sample in a study of patients and donors after allogeneic stem cell transplantation. Via MiXCR, TCRdb re-called the RT-PCR reads, giving one row per CDR3 protein. The sample comprises some 200,000 distinct CDR3 sequences, 41% of which are singletons, and about 30% rests with the top ten. Sequenced material: blood, either unsorted or a sorted T cell fraction (not recorded which). These receptors originate from a human donor who was either an allogeneic HSCT recipient or a stem cell or donor lymphocyte infusion donor (not recorded which). It is not recorded whose cells these are; they may come from a transplant donor.

This clonotype appeared a few times. The CDR3 sequence: CAWSVGLAGYNEQFF. Written as DNA, the CDR3 is TGTGCCTGGAGTGTCGGACTAGCGGGTTACAATGAGCAGTTCTTC. The chain employs TRBV30 and TRBJ2-1, with 11 bases identical to TRBD2. This CDR3 has 15 residues. J lost 4 bases, V lost 0 bases, and 2 bases had no gene match. CDR1 GTSNPN and CDR2 SVGIG come from the germline V gene (reference sequence).

This clonotype was picked up a small number of times. The V and J genes are TRBV25-1 and TRBJ1-1; no firm D call. In germline, CDR1 is MGHDK, CDR2 SYGVNS. The germline V and J ends were trimmed by 8 bases and 10 bases, with 17 bases remaining between them. The CDR3 has 12 amino acids. The CDR3 DNA reads as TGTGCCAGCGCGCTGACCGGTTACGGAGCTTTCTTT. This gives the protein CASALTGYGAFF.

The CDR3, as DNA: TGTGCCACCAACAGGGAGGGGACCTACGAGCAGTACTTC. Translation: CATNREGTYEQYF. The chain employs TRBV15 and TRBJ2-7; weak D call: TRBD2 (7 bases). V was cut by 7 bases and J by 2 bases, with 12 bases left in between. The CDR3 runs 13 residues. In germline, CDR1 is LNHNV, CDR2 YYDKDF (reference sequence).

This clonotype has more than one count but fewer than ten. V and J are TRBV19 and TRBJ1-1, with D unclear. The CDR3 has 12 amino acids. The germline V and J ends were trimmed by 10 bases and 1 base, with 10 bases remaining between them. From germline, CDR1 is LNHDA and CDR2 SQIVND (reference sequence). Written as DNA, the CDR3 is TGTGCCACCAACCAGAGGAACACTGAAGCTTTCTTT. Encoded protein: CATNQRNTEAFF.